These 27 T cell receptor beta chains share one sample of origin, sequenced in a study of blood T cells in healthy people across ages. Primed by a sample-barcoded 5' primer and a J-beta primer mix, a second PCR proceeded for roughly 6 to 12 cycles. TCRdb re-derived calls from the 5' RACE reads in MiXCR, one entry per CDR3 protein. The sample lists more than 500,000 distinct CDR3 sequences; about 25% were seen once. The material sequenced was blood. These receptors all stem from a woman in her sixties or seventies in good health.

The V call is TRBV20-1, the J call TRBJ2-5; D is tentatively TRBD1 or TRBD2 (6 bases each). Germline assignment: CDR1 DFQATT and CDR2 SNEGSKA (reference sequence). The CDR3 is 14 amino acids. Trimming removed 0 bases from V and 2 bases from J, with 10 bases in between. The chain's CDR3 is CSARDGGQQETQYF. Written as DNA, the CDR3 is TGCAGTGCTAGAGATGGGGGGCAACAAGAGACCCAGTACTTC.

The V call is TRBV12-3 or TRBV12-4, the J call TRBJ2-7, with 10 bases fitting TRBD2. The CDR3 is made up of 16 amino acids. The J segment lost 0 bases and the V segment lost 7 bases, leaving 9 bases of the junction unmatched. The CDR3 loop reads CASTRLAGASSYEQYF. In DNA form, the CDR3 reads TGTGCCAGCACAAGGCTAGCGGGGGCCAGCTCCTACGAGCAGTACTTC.

The genes are TRBV3-1 and TRBJ1-6, with 7 positions matching TRBD1. Germline CDR1 reads LGHDT; CDR2 reads YNNKEL (reference sequence). The CDR3 covers 18 residues. V shed 1 base and J 0 bases; nucleotides not matched to a gene: 6. CDR3 in DNA: TGTGCCAGCAGCCAAGTGCTGACAGGGAGCTCCTATAATTCACCCCTCCACTTT. This sequence encodes CASSQVLTGSSYNSPLHF. The full variable domain, its missing parts supplied by reference TRBV3-1 and TRBJ1-6, is DTAVSQTPKYLVTQMGNDKSIKCEQNLGHDTMYWYKQDSKKFLKIMFSYNNKELIINETVPNRFSPKSPDKAHLNLHINSLELGDSAVYFCASSQVLTGSSYNSPLHFGNGTRLTVT.

The gene calls are TRBV27 and TRBJ2-2; no clear D. The CDR3 spans 14 residues. Germline V lookup: CDR1 MNHEY, CDR2 SMNVEV (reference sequence). V gave up 6 bases and J gave up 3 bases, with 11 bases separating them. CDR3 DNA: TGTGCCAGCAGCCGACTTTCTGACACCGGGGAGCTGTTTTTT. It codes for CASSRLSDTGELFF.

J is TRBJ2-7 and V is TRBV20-1; D may be TRBD1 or TRBD2 (5 bases each). Trimming took 6 bases from V and 3 from J, leaving 15 bases between them. Germline CDR1 and CDR2: DFQATT and SNEGSKA (reference sequence). The CDR3 consists of 13 residues. This CDR3 is CSAPGGTDYEQYF. The CDR3 DNA reads as TGCAGTGCCCCGGGTGGGACCGACTACGAGCAGTACTTC.

V and J are TRBV3-1 and TRBJ2-5, with D perhaps matching TRBD1 (5 bases). V was cut by 0 bases and J by 7 bases, with 6 bases left in between. Germline V gene lookup returns CDR1 LGHDT and CDR2 YNNKEL (reference sequence). The CDR3 has 12 residues. In DNA form, the CDR3 reads TGTGCCAGCAGCCAAGATCAGGGGACCCAGTACTTC. It translates to CASSQDQGTQYF.

The table lists this clonotype with a few counts. The V call is TRBV7-9, the J call TRBJ1-1; D is perhaps TRBD1 (5 bases). CDR3 length: 16 residues. Germline-derived CDR1 and CDR2 are SEHNR and FQNEAQ (reference sequence). Trimming removed 2 bases at V and 2 bases at J, with 15 bases between. The CDR3 DNA reads as TGTGCCAGCAGCTTACTTGGGAGGACACCAAACACTGAAGCTTTCTTT. Amino acid sequence: CASSLLGRTPNTEAFF.

This rearrangement joins TRBV5-1 to TRBJ1-2; TRBD1 might be the D (5 bases). The V end lost 0 bases, the J end lost 4 bases, and 10 bases lay between the germline ends. From germline, CDR1 is SGHRS and CDR2 YFSETQ. This CDR3 comprises 14 residues. Here the CDR3 reads CASSLVPDTYGYTF. CDR3 nucleotide sequence: TGCGCCAGCAGCTTGGTTCCGGACACCTATGGCTACACCTTC.

This clonotype came up a few times. V and J are TRBV7-9 and TRBJ1-2; D not certain. In germline, CDR1 is SEHNR, CDR2 FQNEAQ (reference sequence). The CDR3 consists of 18 residues. V gave up 1 base and J gave up 5 bases, with 23 bases separating them. CDR3 sequence reads: CASSLEVQDRAPTYGYTF. CDR3 coding DNA: TGTGCCAGCAGCTTAGAGGTTCAGGATCGGGCCCCTACGTATGGCTACACCTTC. Using reference TRBV7-9 and TRBJ1-2 for the parts outside the CDR3, the full variable domain is DTGVSQNPRHKITKRGQNVTFRCDPISEHNRLYWYRQTLGQGPEFLTYFQNEAQLEKSRLLSDRFSAERPKGSFSTLEIQRTEQGDSAMYLCASSLEVQDRAPTYGYTFGSGTRLTVV.

The genes are TRBV12-3 or TRBV12-4 and TRBJ1-4; 7 bases agree with TRBD1. The CDR3 consists of 14 residues. J gave up 8 bases and V 6 bases, and 9 bases lay outside the gene matches. CDR3 DNA: TGTGCCAGCAGCCAAGTACAGGGGAGAGAAAAACTGTTTTTT. Translated: CASSQVQGREKLFF.

CDR3 sequence (DNA): TGTGCCAGCAGTTTTCGACAGGGGCGCACAGATACGCAGTATTTT. Translated, it gives CASSFRQGRTDTQYF. The chain recombines TRBV7-2 with TRBJ2-3, with 8 nucleotides matching TRBD1. CDR1 SGHTA and CDR2 FQGNSA come from the germline V gene. V gave up 6 bases and J gave up 1 base; unmatched junction bases: 6. CDR3 size: 15 residues.

This clonotype appeared a few times. The chain joins TRBV7-8 to TRBJ1-3, with 10 bases that match TRBD1. Germline CDR1 reads SGHVS; CDR2 reads FQNEAQ. Losses at the gene ends were 5 bases for V and 0 bases for J; bases not matched to a gene: 4. The CDR3 consists of 16 residues. CDR3 DNA: TGTGCCAGCAGCCCGGGACAGGGGAGCTCTGGAAACACCATATATTTT. Translating gives CASSPGQGSSGNTIYF. The variable domain in full, completed from reference TRBV7-8 and TRBJ1-3, reads GAGVSQSPRYKVAKRGQDVALRCDPISGHVSLFWYQQALGQGPEFLTYFQNEAQLDKSGLPSDRFFAERPEGSVSTLKIQRTQQEDSAVYLCASSPGQGSSGNTIYFGEGSWLTVV.

Details on this clonotype: One junction end does not reproduce the germline sequence, and a read error may be involved. For the CDR3, the DNA is TGTGCTAGCAGCTTACGGGGGACTAGCGGGGGCCAAGAGACCCAGTACTTC. Translation gives CASSLRGTSGGQETQYF. The chain uses TRBV7-7 and TRBJ2-5; 14 bases match TRBD2. The germline CDR1 and CDR2 sequences are SSHAT and FNYEAQ (reference sequence). The CDR3 extends over 17 amino acids.

The rearrangement links TRBV7-8 to TRBJ1-4, with 7 bases fitting TRBD1. CDR1 SGHVS and CDR2 FQNEAQ come from the germline V gene. The CDR3 is made up of 15 amino acids. With 1 base clipped from V and 7 bases from J, the junction kept 6 bases outside the gene matches. Here the CDR3 reads CASSLVGGAGEKLFF. CDR3 DNA sequence: TGTGCCAGCAGCTTAGTAGGGGGCGCGGGTGAAAAACTGTTTTTT.

The chain employs TRBV10-3 and TRBJ2-1, with D perhaps matching TRBD1 or TRBD2 (5 bases each). The J call is in doubt because the DNA end fits TRBJ2-5 better. This CDR3 comprises 17 residues. CDR1 and CDR2 (germline): ENHRY, SYGVKD. CDR3 protein: CAISERTTAGTGETQYF. In DNA, the CDR3 is TGTGCCATCAGTGAGCGGACCACCGCAGGGACGGGGGAGACCCAGTACTTC.

This clonotype was observed a handful of times. The CDR3 coding sequence is TGTGCCAGCAGTGAATCCCACCGGGAGCTGTTTTTT. It encodes CASSESHRELFF. The chain uses TRBV25-1 and TRBJ2-2, with D unclear. The CDR3 has 12 amino acids. V was shortened by 1 base and J by 9 bases, with 6 bases between the two germline ends. Looked up from germline, CDR1 is MGHDK and CDR2 is SYGVNS.

The genes are TRBV9 and TRBJ2-4; D uncertain. The germline gives CDR1 SGDLS, CDR2 YYNGEE. CDR3 length: 14 residues. Deletions cut 0 bases from V and 0 bases from J, with 4 bases between. This chain's CDR3 is CASSVGVAKNIQYF. The CDR3 DNA sequence: TGTGCCAGCAGCGTAGGGGTAGCCAAAAACATTCAGTACTTC.

This clonotype occurred many times. The J gene is TRBJ1-3, the V gene TRBV29-1, with TRBD1 matching over 8 bases. Per germline, CDR1 SQVTM and CDR2 ANQGSEA. V was pared by 7 bases and J by 2 bases, with 10 bases of the junction left unmatched. This CDR3 spans 15 amino acids. As DNA, the CDR3 is TGCAGCGCTCGGACAGGGATTGACGCTGGAAACACCATATATTTT. The encoded protein is CSARTGIDAGNTIYF. Using reference TRBV29-1 and TRBJ1-3 for the parts outside the CDR3, the full variable domain is SAVISQKPSRDICQRGTSLTIQCQVDSQVTMMFWYRQQPGQSLTLIATANQGSEATYESGFVIDKFPISRPNLTFSTLTVSNMSPEDSSIYLCSARTGIDAGNTIYFGEGSWLTVV.

The chain uses TRBV7-9 and TRBJ2-3; 10 positions match TRBD2. The CDR3 contains 16 residues. The V gene's germline CDR1 is SEHNR and CDR2 FQNEAQ (reference sequence). Trimming at V came to 4 bases and at J to 2 bases, leaving 6 bases not matched to a gene. CDR3 sequence reads: CASSSIAGGNTDTQYF. The DNA for the CDR3 is TGTGCCAGCAGCTCCATAGCGGGGGGAAACACAGATACGCAGTATTTT.

The V and J genes are TRBV18 and TRBJ1-2; no definite D call. V was clipped by 8 bases and J by 8 bases, with 15 bases between them. The CDR3 has 12 residues. The germline gives CDR1 KGHSH, CDR2 LQKENI. CDR3 region: CASGLSVRGYTF. CDR3 bases: TGTGCCAGCGGATTGAGCGTTAGGGGCTACACCTTC.

CDR3 amino acids: CASSSTDSYYNEQFF. CDR3 bases: TGCGCCAGCAGCTCTACGGACAGCTACTACAATGAGCAGTTCTTC. The J gene is TRBJ2-1, the V gene TRBV5-1; the D gene is possibly TRBD1 (6 bases). CDR1 and CDR2 (germline): SGHRS, YFSETQ. V was trimmed by 3 bases and J by 3 bases, leaving 13 bases between them. The CDR3 contains 15 residues.

Many counts were recorded for this clonotype. This chain connects TRBV3-1 to TRBJ2-2; D is unresolved. Germline V gene lookup returns CDR1 LGHDT and CDR2 YNNKEL (reference sequence). Trimming left V 2 bases short and J 2 bases short, with 3 bases between. The CDR3 spans 13 residues. In DNA, the CDR3 is TGTGCCAGCAGCCAAACTAACACCGGGGAGCTGTTTTTT. The encoded protein is CASSQTNTGELFF.

This clonotype has only a few counts. The chain recombines TRBV12-3 or TRBV12-4 with TRBJ2-2, with TRBD2 matching over 8 bases. This CDR3 comprises 16 residues. V shed 2 bases and J 0 bases; nucleotides not matched to a gene: 2. The CDR3 protein is CASSLRRGANTGELFF. As DNA, the CDR3 is TGTGCCAGCAGTTTAAGGCGGGGGGCGAACACCGGGGAGCTGTTTTTT.

The chain recombines TRBV10-3 with TRBJ2-5; D is possibly TRBD1 (5 bases). This CDR3 is built from 14 residues. CDR1 and CDR2 from the germline V gene are ENHRY and SYGVKD. The V gene lost 3 bases and the J gene lost 5 bases, with 13 bases spanning the gap. The CDR3 loop is CAISDLGVRETQYF. The DNA for the CDR3 is TGTGCCATCAGTGATCTAGGGGTTCGCGAGACCCAGTACTTC.

This chain links TRBV15 with TRBJ1-2; TRBD1 matches 8 bases. This CDR3 is 15 amino acids long. The ends lost 1 base at V and 4 bases at J; junction bases unmatched: 5. Germline V gene sequence: CDR1 LNHNV, CDR2 YYDKDF (reference sequence). CDR3 loop: CATSRAGGEGYGYTF. The CDR3, as DNA: TGTGCCACCAGCAGAGCAGGGGGCGAGGGCTATGGCTACACCTTC.

This clonotype was observed many times. The V and J genes are TRBV7-8 and TRBJ1-6; 7 bases fit TRBD1. The CDR3 totals 14 residues. V gave up 5 bases and J gave up 10 bases; unmatched junction bases: 8. Germline CDR1 and CDR2: SGHVS and FQNEAQ. As DNA, the CDR3 is TGTGCCAGCAGCACGGGACAGAGGGGCTCACCCCTCCACTTT. This sequence encodes CASSTGQRGSPLHF.

This clonotype was picked up a small number of times. This chain uses TRBV27 with TRBJ2-5, with 7 bases that match TRBD1. This CDR3 is built from 13 residues. V shed 2 bases, J shed 11 bases, and the junction held 8 bases outside the gene matches. The V gene's germline CDR1 is MNHEY and CDR2 SMNVEV (reference sequence). The CDR3 protein is CASSLPGTVSQYF. The CDR3 DNA is TGTGCCAGCAGTTTACCCGGGACAGTTAGTCAGTACTTC.